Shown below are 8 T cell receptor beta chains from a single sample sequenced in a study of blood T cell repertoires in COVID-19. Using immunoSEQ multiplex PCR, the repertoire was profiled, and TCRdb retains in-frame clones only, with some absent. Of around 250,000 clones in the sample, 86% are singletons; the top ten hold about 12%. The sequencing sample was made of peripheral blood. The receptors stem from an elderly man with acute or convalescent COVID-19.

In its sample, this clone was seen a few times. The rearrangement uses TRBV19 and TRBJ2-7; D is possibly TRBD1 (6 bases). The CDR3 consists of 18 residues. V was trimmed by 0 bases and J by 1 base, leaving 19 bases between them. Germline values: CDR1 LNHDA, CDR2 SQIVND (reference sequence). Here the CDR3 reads CASSIDQRGTGPSYEQYF. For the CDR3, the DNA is TGTGCCAGTAGTATAGATCAGAGAGGAACAGGGCCATCCTACGAGCAGTACTTC.

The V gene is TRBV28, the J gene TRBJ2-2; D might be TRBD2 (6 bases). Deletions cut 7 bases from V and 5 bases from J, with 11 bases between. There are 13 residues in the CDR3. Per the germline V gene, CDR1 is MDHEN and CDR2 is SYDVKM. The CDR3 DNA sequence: TGTGCCAGCAAGGAGGGGACGACCGGGGAGCTGTTTTTT. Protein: CASKEGTTGELFF.

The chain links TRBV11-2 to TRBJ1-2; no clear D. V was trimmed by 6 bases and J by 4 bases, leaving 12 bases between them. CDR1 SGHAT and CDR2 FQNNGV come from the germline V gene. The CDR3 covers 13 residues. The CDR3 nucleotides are TGTGCCAGCAGTCCGGGATCCTTCTATGGCTACACCTTC. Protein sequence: CASSPGSFYGYTF.

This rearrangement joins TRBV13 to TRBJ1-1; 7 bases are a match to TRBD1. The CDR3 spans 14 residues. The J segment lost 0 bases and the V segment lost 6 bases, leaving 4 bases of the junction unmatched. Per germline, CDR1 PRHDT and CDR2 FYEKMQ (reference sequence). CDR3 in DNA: TGTGCCAGCAGACCACAGGGGATGAACACTGAAGCTTTCTTT. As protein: CASRPQGMNTEAFF.

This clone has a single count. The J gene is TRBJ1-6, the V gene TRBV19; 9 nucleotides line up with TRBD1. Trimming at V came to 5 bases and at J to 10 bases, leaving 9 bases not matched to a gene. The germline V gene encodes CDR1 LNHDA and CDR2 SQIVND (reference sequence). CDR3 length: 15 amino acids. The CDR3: CASSVAGTGLSPLHF. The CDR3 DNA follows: TGTGCCAGTAGTGTTGCCGGGACAGGGCTCTCACCCCTCCACTTT.

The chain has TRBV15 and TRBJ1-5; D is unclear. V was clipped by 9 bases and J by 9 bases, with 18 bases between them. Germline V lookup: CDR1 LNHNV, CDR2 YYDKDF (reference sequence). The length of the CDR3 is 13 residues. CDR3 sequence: CATGRAGVGPQHF. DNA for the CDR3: TGTGCCACTGGCCGGGCGGGTGTAGGGCCCCAGCATTTT.

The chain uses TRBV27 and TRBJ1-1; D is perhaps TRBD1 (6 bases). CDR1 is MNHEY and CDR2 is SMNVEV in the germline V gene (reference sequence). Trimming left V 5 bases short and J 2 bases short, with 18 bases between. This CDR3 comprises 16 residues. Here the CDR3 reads CASSKPTGSGNTEAFF. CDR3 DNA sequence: TGTGCCAGCAGTAAACCCACAGGGTCAGGAAACACTGAAGCTTTCTTT.

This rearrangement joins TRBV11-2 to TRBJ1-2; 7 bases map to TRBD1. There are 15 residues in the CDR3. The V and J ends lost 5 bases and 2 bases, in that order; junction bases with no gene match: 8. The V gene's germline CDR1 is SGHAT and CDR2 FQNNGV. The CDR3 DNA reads TGTGCCAGCAGCCCGGGGACAGCGATGAACTATGGCTACACCTTC. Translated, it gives CASSPGTAMNYGYTF.